Presented here are 16 T cell receptor beta chains from one specimen sequenced in a study of neoadjuvant anti-PD-1 for oral cavity cancer. Time point specified: after neoadjuvant nivolumab, at surgical resection. Libraries were prepared by immunoSEQ multiplex PCR; TCRdb keeps only in-frame clonotypes and omits some of them. The data show several thousand clones, 60% to 75% seen once. Sequenced here: PBMCs, sampled after nivolumab (anti-PD-1) treatment. These receptors were obtained from a person aged 40 to 85 with oral cavity squamous cell carcinoma.

This chain links TRBV18 with TRBJ1-1, with D unresolved. This CDR3 has 16 amino acids. V was shortened by 1 base and J by 4 bases, with 16 bases between the two germline ends. Germline V CDR1 and CDR2: KGHSH, LQKENI. DNA for the CDR3: TGTGCCAGCTCACCACACCCCGGGCAGGAGGCCACTGAAGCTTTCTTT. Protein sequence: CASSPHPGQEATEAFF.

This sequence joins TRBV6-5 and TRBJ2-4; D uncertain. Between the trimmed V and J ends, which lost 4 bases and 1 base, there was a span of 14 bases. The CDR3 consists of 16 residues. Germline assignment: CDR1 MNHEY and CDR2 SVGAGI. The CDR3 nucleotides are TGTGCCAGCAGTTCCCGGCTCTTAACGGCCAAAAACATTCAGTACTTC. Amino acids: CASSSRLLTAKNIQYF.

This clone was counted between two and nine times. This rearrangement joins TRBV6-5 to TRBJ2-7, with D perhaps given as TRBD1 or TRBD2 (5 bases each). The germline V gene has CDR1 MNHEY and CDR2 SVGAGI. The CDR3 is made up of 14 amino acids. V was trimmed by 2 bases and J by 2 bases, leaving 10 bases between them. CDR3 DNA: TGTGCCAGCAGTTACAACAGAGGGGCCTACGAGCAGTACTTC. The encoded protein is CASSYNRGAYEQYF.

The chain joins TRBV5-1 to TRBJ2-5; TRBD1 aligns across 10 bases. The germline CDR1 and CDR2 sequences are SGHRS and YFSETQ. V gave up 4 bases and J gave up 3 bases; unmatched junction bases: 9. CDR3 length: 16 amino acids. In DNA form, the CDR3 reads TGCGCCAGCAGCGCCAGACAGGGGGCCGTAGAAGAGACCCAGTACTTC. Translated: CASSARQGAVEETQYF.

The chain employs TRBV28 and TRBJ1-2; maybe TRBD1 (5 bases). This CDR3 comprises 14 residues. CDR1 is MDHEN and CDR2 is SYDVKM in the germline V gene. The V end lost 2 bases, the J end lost 5 bases, and 12 bases lay between the germline ends. The CDR3 region is CASSLGGNRYGYTF. The CDR3 coding sequence is TGTGCCAGCAGTTTAGGGGGGAATAGGTATGGCTACACCTTC.

The V call is TRBV7-6, the J call TRBJ2-6; D remains ambiguous. The ends were cut back, 1 base at V and 0 bases at J, with 10 bases in the middle. The CDR3 is 17 amino acids. Germline V CDR1 and CDR2: SGHVS, FNYEAQ. CDR3 nucleotide sequence: TGTGCCAGCAGCTTAGTTGTCCTAAGCTCTGGGGCCAACGTCCTGACTTTC. Protein product: CASSLVVLSSGANVLTF.

This sequence joins TRBV15 and TRBJ1-1; a possible D gene is TRBD1 (6 bases). This CDR3 spans 15 amino acids. Trimming left V 1 base short and J 3 bases short, with 12 bases between. Germline V gene sequence: CDR1 LNHNV, CDR2 YYDKDF (reference sequence). The DNA of the CDR3 is TGTGCCACCAGCAGAGGGGGGGGCAAATACACTGAAGCTTTCTTT. Its protein is CATSRGGGKYTEAFF.

This rearrangement joins TRBV27 to TRBJ2-2, with 7 bases identical to TRBD2. The CDR3 has 13 residues. Germline CDR1 is MNHEY and CDR2 is SMNVEV (reference sequence). The J segment lost 3 bases and the V segment lost 5 bases, leaving 0 bases of the junction unmatched. CDR3 region: CASSAGDTGELFF. The CDR3 DNA follows: TGTGCCAGCAGTGCGGGGGACACCGGGGAGCTGTTTTTT.

The chain has TRBV25-1 and TRBJ2-2; D is perhaps TRBD1 (6 bases). This CDR3 has 13 residues. CDR1 and CDR2 from the germline V gene are MGHDK and SYGVNS. Trimming removed 10 bases at V and 6 bases at J, with 15 bases between. CDR3 sequence reads: CATRGVLPGELFF. The CDR3 bases are TGTGCCACCAGGGGCGTCCTACCCGGGGAGCTGTTTTTT.

V is TRBV7-9 and J is TRBJ2-3; 7 nucleotides align to TRBD1. Germline assignment: CDR1 SEHNR and CDR2 FQNEAQ (reference sequence). This CDR3 region has 15 residues. After removal of 5 bases from V and 2 bases from J, the junction contained 7 bases not matched to a gene. The CDR3 nucleotides read TGTGCCAGCAGCAGCCGACAGGGTTTCACAGATACGCAGTATTTT. Translating it yields CASSSRQGFTDTQYF.

This clone was detected only a few times. The chain employs TRBV27 and TRBJ1-6; D unresolved. The CDR3 totals 16 residues. Trimming took off 0 bases at V and 9 bases at J, with 15 bases between the two ends. The germline V gene has CDR1 MNHEY and CDR2 SMNVEV (reference sequence). The CDR3 is CASSLSTGARGSPLHF. In DNA, the CDR3 is TGTGCCAGCAGTTTATCCACGGGCGCTCGGGGTTCACCCCTCCACTTT.

V is TRBV30 and J is TRBJ2-3; D ambiguous. Germline V gene data show CDR1 as GTSNPN and CDR2 as SVGIG (reference sequence). The CDR3 spans 13 residues. Trimming shortened V by 0 bases and J by 4 bases, and 8 bases separated the two germline ends. The CDR3 nucleotides are TGTGCCTGGAGTGTACGTGGTGCAGATACGCAGTATTTT. Encoded protein: CAWSVRGADTQYF.

J is TRBJ1-6 and V is TRBV7-2, with TRBD1 matching over 10 bases. The V gene end was trimmed by 2 bases and the J gene end by 0 bases; junction bases not matched to a gene: 7. Germline V lookup: CDR1 SGHTA, CDR2 FQGNSA. This CDR3 region has 19 residues. In nucleotides, the CDR3 is TGTGCCAGCAGCTTAAGGACAGGGGGGGATAGCTCCTATAATTCACCCCTCCACTTT. Translation gives CASSLRTGGDSSYNSPLHF.

The count of this clone is one. The rearrangement uses TRBV4-1 and TRBJ1-4; the D is unclear. Per the germline V gene, CDR1 is MGHRA and CDR2 is YSYEKL. V shed 4 bases and J shed 0 bases, with 12 bases lying between them. The CDR3 loop spans 16 amino acids. DNA of the CDR3: TGCGCCAGCAGCCCCCGCCAAGTTGCAACTAATGAAAAACTGTTTTTT. Amino acids: CASSPRQVATNEKLFF.

The rearrangement uses TRBV7-9 and TRBJ2-1; D call uncertain. This CDR3 region has 14 residues. Between the trimmed V and J ends, which lost 1 base and 1 base, there was a span of 5 bases. From germline, CDR1 is SEHNR and CDR2 FQNEAQ (reference sequence). The CDR3 sequence is CASSLDISYNEQFF. The CDR3 DNA follows: TGTGCCAGCAGCTTAGATATTTCCTACAATGAGCAGTTCTTC.

The V gene is TRBV6-4, the J gene TRBJ2-3; 8 bases map to TRBD1. The CDR3 extends over 15 amino acids. The V gene end was trimmed by 5 bases and the J gene end by 2 bases; junction bases not matched to a gene: 6. Germline CDR1 is MRHNA and CDR2 is SNTAGT. In nucleotides, the CDR3 is TGTGCCAGCAGTTTACAGGGGGGTAACACAGATACGCAGTATTTT. Translating it yields CASSLQGGNTDTQYF.